Below, 7 T cell receptor beta chains from the same sample are listed, as sequenced in a study of blood T cell repertoires in COVID-19. TCRdb's copy holds only in-frame clones and misses some; the assay was immunoSEQ multiplex PCR. The sample includes 45,000 to 55,000 clones, about four fifths seen only once; the top ten take roughly 1.5%. Sequenced sample: peripheral blood. These receptors were obtained from a man in his fifties or sixties with acute or convalescent COVID-19.

The rearrangement joins TRBV13 to TRBJ1-2; maybe TRBD1 (5 bases). Trimming left V 5 bases short and J 5 bases short, with 15 bases between. CDR3 size: 14 residues. The germline V gene encodes CDR1 PRHDT and CDR2 FYEKMQ (reference sequence). CDR3 nucleotide sequence: TGTGCCAGCAGCACTCAGGGATATTTATATGGCTACACCTTC. This codes for CASSTQGYLYGYTF.

This clone has a handful of counts. J is TRBJ2-2 and V is TRBV4-1; 7 nucleotides line up with TRBD1. The ends lost 0 bases at V and 9 bases at J; junction bases unmatched: 7. Germline lookup yields CDR1 MGHRA and CDR2 YSYEKL. This CDR3 is built from 15 residues. The CDR3 here is CASSQDRIQGRELFF. CDR3 in DNA: TGCGCCAGCAGCCAAGATCGCATACAGGGGAGGGAGCTGTTTTTT.

V is TRBV7-8 and J is TRBJ2-5; weak D call: TRBD2 (5 bases). Germline V CDR1 and CDR2: SGHVS, FQNEAQ. The CDR3 spans 14 residues. Deletions cut 0 bases from V and 4 bases from J, with 9 bases between. The CDR3 DNA follows: TGTGCCAGCAGCTTAGCGGCTAGCACAGAGACCCAGTACTTC. It yields the protein CASSLAASTETQYF.

The chain employs TRBV4-3 and TRBJ1-5; 11 bases map to TRBD1. Unmatched junction bases numbered 3, after V lost 1 base and J lost 1 base. The length of the CDR3 is 17 residues. The germline V gene encodes CDR1 LGHNA and CDR2 YSLEER. The DNA for the CDR3 is TGCGCCAGCAGCCAAGGGACAGGGGGCAGGAGCAATCAGCCCCAGCATTTT. This translates into CASSQGTGGRSNQPQHF.

The genes are TRBV6-5 and TRBJ2-5; tentatively, D is TRBD1 (5 bases). CDR3 length: 15 residues. CDR1 is MNHEY and CDR2 is SVGAGI in the germline V gene. V was shortened by 7 bases and J by 5 bases, with 20 bases between the two germline ends. CDR3: CASMPRAGMLETQYF. The CDR3, as DNA: TGTGCCAGCATGCCACGAGCAGGGATGTTGGAGACCCAGTACTTC.

This chain connects TRBV6-5 to TRBJ2-3; 8 positions match TRBD2. The trim removed 6 bases at V and 1 base at J, leaving 3 bases unmatched. This CDR3 region has 14 residues. Germline V gene sequence: CDR1 MNHEY, CDR2 SVGAGI. As DNA, the CDR3 is TGTGCCAGCAGCTATAGCGGGGGCACAGATACGCAGTATTTT. Translation gives CASSYSGGTDTQYF.

This sequence joins TRBV12-3 or TRBV12-4 and TRBJ2-7; D call uncertain. The V and J ends lost 3 bases and 1 base respectively, with 7 bases between them. This CDR3 spans 13 amino acids. CDR3 nucleotide sequence: TGTGCCAGCAGTTTCTCCGGGTCCTACGAGCAGTACTTC. Protein sequence: CASSFSGSYEQYF.